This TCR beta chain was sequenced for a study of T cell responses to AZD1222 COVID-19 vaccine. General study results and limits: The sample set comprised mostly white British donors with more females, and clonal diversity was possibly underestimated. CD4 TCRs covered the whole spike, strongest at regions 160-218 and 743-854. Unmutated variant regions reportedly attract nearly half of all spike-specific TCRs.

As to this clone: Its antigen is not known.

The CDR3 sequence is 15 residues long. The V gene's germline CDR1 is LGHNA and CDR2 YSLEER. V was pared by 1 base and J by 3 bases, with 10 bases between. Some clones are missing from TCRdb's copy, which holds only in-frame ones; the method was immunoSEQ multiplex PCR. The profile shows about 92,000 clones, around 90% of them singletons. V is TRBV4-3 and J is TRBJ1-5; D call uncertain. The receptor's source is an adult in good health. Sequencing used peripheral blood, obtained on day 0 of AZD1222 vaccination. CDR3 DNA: TGCGCCAGCAGCCAAGCCGCAGGATCCAATCAGCCCCAGCATTTT. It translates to CASSQAAGSNQPQHF.